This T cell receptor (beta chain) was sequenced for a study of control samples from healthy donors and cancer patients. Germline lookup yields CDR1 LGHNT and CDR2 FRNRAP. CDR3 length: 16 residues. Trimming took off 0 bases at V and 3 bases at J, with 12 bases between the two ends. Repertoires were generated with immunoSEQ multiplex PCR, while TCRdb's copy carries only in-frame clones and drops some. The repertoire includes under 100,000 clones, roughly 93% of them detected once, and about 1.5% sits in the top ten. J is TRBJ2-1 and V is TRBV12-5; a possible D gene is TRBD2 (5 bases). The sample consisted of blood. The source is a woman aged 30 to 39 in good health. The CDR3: CASGLVHSGNYNEQFF. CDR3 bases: TGTGCTAGTGGTTTGGTACACAGCGGAAACTACAATGAGCAGTTCTTC.